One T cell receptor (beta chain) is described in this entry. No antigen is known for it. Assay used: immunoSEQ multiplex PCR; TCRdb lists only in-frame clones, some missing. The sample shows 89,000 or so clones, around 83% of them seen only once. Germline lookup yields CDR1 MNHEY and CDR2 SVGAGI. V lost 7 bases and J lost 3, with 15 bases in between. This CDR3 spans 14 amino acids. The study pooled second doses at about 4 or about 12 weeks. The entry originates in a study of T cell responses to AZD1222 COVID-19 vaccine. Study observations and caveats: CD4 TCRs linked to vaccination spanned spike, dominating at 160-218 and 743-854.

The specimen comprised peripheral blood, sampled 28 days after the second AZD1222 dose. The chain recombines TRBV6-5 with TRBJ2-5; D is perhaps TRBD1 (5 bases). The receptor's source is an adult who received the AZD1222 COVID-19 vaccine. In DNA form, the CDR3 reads TGTGCCAGCACCCCAGGGATGTCTGAAGAGACCCAGTACTTC. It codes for CASTPGMSEETQYF.